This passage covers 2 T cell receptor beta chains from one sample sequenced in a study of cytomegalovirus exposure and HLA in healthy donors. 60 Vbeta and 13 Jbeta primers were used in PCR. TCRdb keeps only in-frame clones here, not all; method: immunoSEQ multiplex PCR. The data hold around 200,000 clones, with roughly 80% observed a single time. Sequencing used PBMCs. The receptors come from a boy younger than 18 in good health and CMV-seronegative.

Here the CDR3 reads CASSSTGTVNTEAFF. CDR3 in DNA: TGTGCCAGCAGCTCAACCGGGACAGTGAACACTGAAGCTTTCTTT. The chain combines TRBV7-2 with TRBJ1-1; 7 bases agree with TRBD1. The CDR3 loop spans 15 amino acids. Germline CDR1 and CDR2: SGHTA and FQGNSA. V was pared by 4 bases and J by 0 bases, with 5 bases of the junction left unmatched.

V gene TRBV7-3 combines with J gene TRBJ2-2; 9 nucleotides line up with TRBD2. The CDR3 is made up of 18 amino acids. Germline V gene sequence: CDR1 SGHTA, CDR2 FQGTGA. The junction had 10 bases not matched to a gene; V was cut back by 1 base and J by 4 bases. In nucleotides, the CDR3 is TGTGCCAGCAGCTTAATTCCAGTGATAGCGGGGGCCACCGGGGAGCTGTTTTTT. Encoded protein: CASSLIPVIAGATGELFF.